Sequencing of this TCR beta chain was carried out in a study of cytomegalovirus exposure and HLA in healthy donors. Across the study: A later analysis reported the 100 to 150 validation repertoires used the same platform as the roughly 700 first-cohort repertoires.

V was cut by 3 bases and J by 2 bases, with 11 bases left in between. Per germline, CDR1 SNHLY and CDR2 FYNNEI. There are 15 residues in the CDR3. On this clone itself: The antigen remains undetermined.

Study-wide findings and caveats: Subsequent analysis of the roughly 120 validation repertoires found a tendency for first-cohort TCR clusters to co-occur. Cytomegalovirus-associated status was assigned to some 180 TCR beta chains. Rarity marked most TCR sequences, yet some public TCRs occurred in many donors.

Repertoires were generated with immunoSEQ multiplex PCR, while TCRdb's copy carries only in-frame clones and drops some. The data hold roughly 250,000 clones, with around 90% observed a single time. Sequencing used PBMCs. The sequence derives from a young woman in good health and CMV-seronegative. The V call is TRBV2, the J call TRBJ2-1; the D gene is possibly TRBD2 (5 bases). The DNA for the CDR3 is TGTGCCAGCAGTGATTTCTCGGGGACCTACAATGAGCAGTTCTTC. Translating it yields CASSDFSGTYNEQFF.